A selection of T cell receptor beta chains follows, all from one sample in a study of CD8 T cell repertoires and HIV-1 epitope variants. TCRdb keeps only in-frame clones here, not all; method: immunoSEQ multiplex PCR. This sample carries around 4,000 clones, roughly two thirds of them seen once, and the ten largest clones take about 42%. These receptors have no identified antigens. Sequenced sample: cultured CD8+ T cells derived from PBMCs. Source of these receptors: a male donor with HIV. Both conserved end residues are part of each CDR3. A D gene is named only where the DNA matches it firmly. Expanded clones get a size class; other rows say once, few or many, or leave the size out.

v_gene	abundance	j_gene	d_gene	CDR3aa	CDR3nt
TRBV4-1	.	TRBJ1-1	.	CASSQEVPSREAFF	TGCGCCAGCAGCCAAGAGGTCCCCTCCCGGGAAGCTTTCTTT
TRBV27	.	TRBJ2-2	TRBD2	CASSSGLGIGELFF	TGTGCCAGCAGTTCGGGACTAGGGATCGGGGAGCTGTTTTTT
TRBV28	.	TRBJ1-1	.	CASSIRVRITEAFF	TGTGCCAGCAGTATCAGGGTTAGGATCACTGAAGCTTTCTTT
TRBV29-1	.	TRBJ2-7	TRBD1	CSVGTGESYEQYF	TGCAGCGTTGGTACAGGGGAATCCTACGAGCAGTACTTC
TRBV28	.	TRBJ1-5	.	CASNPVYSNQPQHF	TGTGCCAGCAACCCAGTCTATAGCAATCAGCCCCAGCATTTT
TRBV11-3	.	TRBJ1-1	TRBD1	CASSLRGQADTEAFF	TGTGCCAGCAGCCTACGCGGACAGGCAGACACTGAAGCTTTCTTT
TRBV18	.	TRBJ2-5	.	CASSPPQAGPLYQETQYF	TGTGCCAGCTCACCACCGCAGGCAGGACCGCTTTACCAAGAGACCCAGTACTTC
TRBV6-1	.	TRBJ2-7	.	CASSERGAGYEQYF	TGTGCCAGCAGTGAAAGGGGGGCAGGTTACGAGCAGTACTTC
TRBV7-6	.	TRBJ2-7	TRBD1	CASSLGSWTGNGEQYF	TGTGCCAGCAGCTTAGGTAGCTGGACAGGGAACGGCGAGCAGTACTTC
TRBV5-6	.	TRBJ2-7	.	CASSSDRSYEQYF	TGTGCCAGCAGCAGCGACAGGAGTTACGAGCAGTACTTC
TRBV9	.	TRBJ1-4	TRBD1	CASSVGQGGEKLFF	TGTGCCAGCAGCGTAGGACAGGGTGGTGAAAAACTGTTTTTT
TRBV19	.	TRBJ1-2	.	CASSITSQEAYGYTF	TGTGCCAGTAGTATCACCAGCCAGGAGGCCTATGGCTACACCTTC
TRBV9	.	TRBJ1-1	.	CASSPSGGITEAFF	TGTGCCAGCAGCCCCTCCGGTGGCATCACTGAAGCTTTCTTT
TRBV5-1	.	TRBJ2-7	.	CASSLSSVPYEQYF	TGCGCCAGCAGCTTATCTAGCGTACCCTACGAGCAGTACTTC
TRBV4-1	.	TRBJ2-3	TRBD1	CASSQEGDRGYTDTQYF	TGCGCCAGCAGCCAAGAGGGGGACAGGGGGTACACAGATACGCAGTATTTT
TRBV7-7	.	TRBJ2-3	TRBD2	CASSLGTLLAGAGGDTQYF	TGTGCTAGCAGCTTAGGGACCCTCCTAGCGGGAGCCGGGGGAGATACGCAGTATTTT
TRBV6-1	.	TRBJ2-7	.	CASHNTQVTYEQYF	TGTGCCAGCCATAACACACAGGTTACCTACGAGCAGTACTTC
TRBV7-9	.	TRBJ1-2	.	CASSFRQDVYNYGYTF	TGTGCCAGCAGCTTCCGACAGGACGTCTATAACTATGGCTACACCTTC
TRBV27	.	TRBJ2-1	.	CASSEGGTLNEQFF	TGTGCCAGCAGTGAGGGGGGGACATTGAATGAGCAGTTCTTC
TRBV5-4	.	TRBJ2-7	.	CASSLAIQGSSYEQYF	TGTGCCAGCAGCTTGGCCATCCAGGGTTCCTCCTACGAGCAGTACTTC
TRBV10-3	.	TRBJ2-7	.	CASSARDNGYEQYF	TGTGCCAGCAGTGCTCGGGACAACGGCTACGAGCAGTACTTC
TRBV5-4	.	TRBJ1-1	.	CASSLGTGTEAFF	TGTGCCAGCAGCCTCGGGACGGGGACTGAAGCTTTCTTT
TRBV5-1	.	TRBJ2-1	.	CASSLERGSYNEQFF	TGCGCCAGCAGCTTGGAGAGGGGCTCCTACAATGAGCAGTTCTTC
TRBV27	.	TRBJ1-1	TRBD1	CASTVTGGNTEAFF	TGTGCCAGCACCGTTACAGGGGGCAACACTGAAGCTTTCTTT
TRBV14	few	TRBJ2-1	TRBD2	CASSQVAGAGDNNEQFF	TGTGCCAGCAGCCAAGTGGCAGGTGCGGGGGATAACAATGAGCAGTTCTTC
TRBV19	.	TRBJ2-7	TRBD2	CASSWGGSYEQYF	TGTGCCAGTAGTTGGGGCGGGAGCTACGAGCAGTACTTC
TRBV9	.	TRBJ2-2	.	CASSVNTGELFF	TGTGCCAGCAGCGTAAATACCGGGGAGCTGTTTTTT
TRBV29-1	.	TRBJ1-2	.	CSVVILSANYGYTF	TGCAGCGTTGTCATCCTATCAGCTAACTATGGCTACACCTTC
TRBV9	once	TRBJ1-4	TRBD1	CASSPGQGAEKLFF	TGTGCCAGCAGCCCAGGACAGGGGGCCGAAAAACTGTTTTTT
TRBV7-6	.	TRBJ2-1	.	CASSAGRGDNNEQFF	TGTGCCAGCAGCGCAGGCAGGGGGGATAACAATGAGCAGTTCTTC
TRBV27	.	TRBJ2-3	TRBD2	CASSRLAVYTDTQYF	TGTGCCAGCAGTAGACTAGCGGTGTACACAGATACGCAGTATTTT
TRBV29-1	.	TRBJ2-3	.	CSVYGIRATDTQYF	TGCAGCGTTTACGGGATTAGGGCCACAGATACGCAGTATTTT
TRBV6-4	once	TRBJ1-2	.	CASSDSRQGGPIEGYTF	TGTGCCAGCAGTGACTCGAGGCAAGGAGGGCCTATAGAGGGCTACACCTTC
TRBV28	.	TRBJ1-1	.	CASSLGGRQAFF	TGTGCCAGCAGTTTGGGGGGCAGACAAGCTTTCTTT
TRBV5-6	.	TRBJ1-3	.	CASSLAPASGNTIYF	TGTGCCAGCAGCTTGGCCCCAGCATCTGGAAACACCATATATTTT
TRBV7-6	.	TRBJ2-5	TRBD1	CASSLSGQVGETQYF	TGTGCCAGCAGCTTATCGGGACAGGTGGGAGAGACCCAGTACTTC
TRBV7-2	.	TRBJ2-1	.	CASSLDLGSYNEQFF	TGTGCCAGCAGCCTGGACTTAGGCTCCTACAATGAGCAGTTCTTC
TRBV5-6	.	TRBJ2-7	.	CASSDPTKQYEQYF	TGTGCCAGCAGCGATCCTACAAAACAGTACGAGCAGTACTTC
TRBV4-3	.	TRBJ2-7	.	CASSQDSSSPYEQYF	TGCGCCAGCAGCCAAGATTCGAGTTCCCCCTACGAGCAGTACTTC
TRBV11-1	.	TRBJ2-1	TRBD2	CASSLAYSREVGSYNEQFF	TGTGCCAGCAGCTTAGCGTATAGCCGGGAGGTTGGGTCCTACAATGAGCAGTTCTTC
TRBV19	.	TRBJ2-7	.	CASSEVTSYEQYF	TGTGCCAGTAGTGAGGTCACCTCCTACGAGCAGTACTTC